This T cell receptor (beta chain) was profiled in a study of cytomegalovirus exposure and HLA in healthy donors. Study-wide context: Out of roughly 170 million T cells, an earlier analysis found 117 million unique TCR beta sequences in total. Findings and limits, study-wide: In a later analysis, the majority of CMV-associated beta chains seemingly showed HLA restriction. Sequencing depth across donors, presence/absence analyses assumed, was roughly uniform. Sequence variants that were highly shared formed a cluster that was likely a sequencing artifact.

Germline V gene lookup returns CDR1 SGHRS and CDR2 YFSETQ. Trimming took off 4 bases at V and 9 bases at J, with 31 bases between the two ends. The CDR3 has 19 residues. About this clone itself: The target antigen is unknown.

13 Jbeta primers and 60 Vbeta primers were used for the PCR. TCRdb keeps only in-frame clones here, not all; method: immunoSEQ multiplex PCR. In the table there are some 110,000 clones, roughly three quarters of which are singletons. This rearrangement joins TRBV5-1 to TRBJ1-4, with D possibly being TRBD1 (5 bases). This TCR came from a woman aged 18-29 years in good health and CMV-seropositive. Sequencing used PBMCs. The CDR3 DNA is TGCGCCAGCAGCCCGGGACCGTCGAGCGGGGAGATAAACCAGAAAAAACTGTTTTTT. Residues: CASSPGPSSGEINQKKLFF.